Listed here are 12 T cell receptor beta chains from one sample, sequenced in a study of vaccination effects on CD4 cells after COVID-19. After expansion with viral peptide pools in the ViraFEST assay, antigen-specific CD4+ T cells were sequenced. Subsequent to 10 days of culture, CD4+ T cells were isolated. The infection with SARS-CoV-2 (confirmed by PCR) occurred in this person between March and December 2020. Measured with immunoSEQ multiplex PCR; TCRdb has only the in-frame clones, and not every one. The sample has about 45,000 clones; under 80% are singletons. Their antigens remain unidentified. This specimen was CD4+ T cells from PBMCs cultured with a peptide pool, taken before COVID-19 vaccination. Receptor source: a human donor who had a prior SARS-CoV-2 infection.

This chain's CDR3 is CASSFRAGPDEQFF. The CDR3 DNA reads TGTGCCAGCAGCTTCCGGGCGGGGCCGGATGAGCAGTTCTTC. The V call is TRBV7-2, the J call TRBJ2-1, with D possibly being TRBD2 (6 bases). Trimming pared 3 bases from V and 8 bases from J, leaving 14 bases between. Germline V CDR1 and CDR2: SGHTA, FQGNSA. This CDR3 contains 14 residues. Together with reference TRBV7-2 and TRBJ2-1, the CDR3 gives the full variable domain: GAGVSQSPSNKVTEKGKDVELRCDPISGHTALYWYRQSLGQGLEFLIYFQGNSAPDKSGLPSDRFSAERTGGSVSTLTIQRTQQEDSAVYLCASSFRAGPDEQFFGPGTRLTVL.

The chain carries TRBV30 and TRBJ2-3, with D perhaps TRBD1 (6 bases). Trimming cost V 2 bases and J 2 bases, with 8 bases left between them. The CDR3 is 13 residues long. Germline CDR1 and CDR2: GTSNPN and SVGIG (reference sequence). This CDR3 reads CAWSRGTTDTQYF. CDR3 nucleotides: TGTGCCTGGAGTAGGGGGACCACAGATACGCAGTATTTT.

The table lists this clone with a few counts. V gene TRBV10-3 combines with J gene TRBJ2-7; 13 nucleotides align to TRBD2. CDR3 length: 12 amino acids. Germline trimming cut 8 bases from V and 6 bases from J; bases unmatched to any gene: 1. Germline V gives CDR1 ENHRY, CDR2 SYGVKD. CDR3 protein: CAIGTSGVEQYF. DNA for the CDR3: TGTGCCATCGGGACTAGCGGGGTCGAGCAGTACTTC.

CDR3 bases: TGTGCCAGCAGCATCAGGACAGGGTGGGATACCAAAAACATTCAGTACTTC. This sequence encodes CASSIRTGWDTKNIQYF. This chain links TRBV12-1 with TRBJ2-4; TRBD1, the table's D call, lacks a check against the DNA. TRBV12-1 is flagged as a pseudogene. The CDR3 is 17 amino acids.

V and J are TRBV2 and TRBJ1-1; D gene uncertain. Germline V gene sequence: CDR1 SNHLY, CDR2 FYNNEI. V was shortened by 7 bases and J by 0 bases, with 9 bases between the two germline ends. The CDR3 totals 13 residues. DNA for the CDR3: TGTGCCAGCACGTCCCACTTGAACACTGAAGCTTTCTTT. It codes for CASTSHLNTEAFF.

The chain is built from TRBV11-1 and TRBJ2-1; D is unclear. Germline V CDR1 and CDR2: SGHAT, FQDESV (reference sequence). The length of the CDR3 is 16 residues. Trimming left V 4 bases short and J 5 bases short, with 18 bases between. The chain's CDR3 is CASSSPAGLRNNEQFF. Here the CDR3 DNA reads TGTGCCAGCAGCTCACCTGCCGGTCTACGCAACAATGAGCAGTTCTTC.

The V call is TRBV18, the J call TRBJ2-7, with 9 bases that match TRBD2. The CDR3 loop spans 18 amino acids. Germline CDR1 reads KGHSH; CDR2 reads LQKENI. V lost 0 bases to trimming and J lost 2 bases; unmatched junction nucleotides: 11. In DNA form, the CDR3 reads TGTGCCAGCTCACCACCGGGTACTAGCGGGTTAAACCCCTACGAGCAGTACTTC. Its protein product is CASSPPGTSGLNPYEQYF.

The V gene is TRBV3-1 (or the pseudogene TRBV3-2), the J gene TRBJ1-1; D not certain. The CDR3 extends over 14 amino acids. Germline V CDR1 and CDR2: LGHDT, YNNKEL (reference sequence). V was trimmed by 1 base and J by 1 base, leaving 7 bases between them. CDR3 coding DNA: TGTGCCAGCAGCCAAGTTAGGGAGAACACTGAAGCTTTCTTT. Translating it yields CASSQVRENTEAFF.

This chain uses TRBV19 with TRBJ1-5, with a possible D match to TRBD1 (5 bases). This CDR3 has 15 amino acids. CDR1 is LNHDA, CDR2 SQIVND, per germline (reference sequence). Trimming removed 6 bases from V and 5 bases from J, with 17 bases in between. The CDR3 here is CASRNRFFLYQPQHF. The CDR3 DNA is TGTGCCAGTAGAAACAGGTTCTTCCTTTATCAGCCCCAGCATTTT.

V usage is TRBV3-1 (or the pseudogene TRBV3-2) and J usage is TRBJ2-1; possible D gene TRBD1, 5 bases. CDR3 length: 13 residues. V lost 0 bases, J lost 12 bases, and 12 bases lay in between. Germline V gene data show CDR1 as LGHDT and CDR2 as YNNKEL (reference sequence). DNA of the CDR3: TGTGCCAGCAGCCAAGATCGAAGGGGATCGCAGTTCTTC. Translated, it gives CASSQDRRGSQFF.

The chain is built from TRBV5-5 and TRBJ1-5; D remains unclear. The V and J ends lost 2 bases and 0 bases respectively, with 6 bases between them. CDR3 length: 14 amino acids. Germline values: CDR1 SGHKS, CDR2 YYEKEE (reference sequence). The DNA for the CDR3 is TGTGCCAGCAGCTTCTACGGTAGCAATCAGCCCCAGCATTTT. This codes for CASSFYGSNQPQHF.

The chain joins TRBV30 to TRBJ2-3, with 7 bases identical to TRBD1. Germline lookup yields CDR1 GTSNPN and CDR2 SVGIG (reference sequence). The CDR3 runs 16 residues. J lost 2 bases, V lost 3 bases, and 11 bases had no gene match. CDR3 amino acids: CAWSKPDRRPTDTQYF. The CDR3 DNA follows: TGTGCCTGGAGCAAACCGGACAGGCGTCCCACAGATACGCAGTATTTT.